This passage covers 25 T cell receptor beta chains from one sample sequenced in a study of T cells after yellow fever vaccination. TCRdb itself ran the 5' RACE reads through MiXCR, one entry per CDR3 protein. This table holds roughly 180,000 distinct CDR3 sequences, about 6.2% found once. The sample in question was CD4+ T cells sorted from PBMCs, obtained on the day of the first yellow fever vaccination. The receptors derive from a man aged 18 to 30 who received the YFV17D yellow fever vaccine.

In its sample, this clonotype was seen many times. The chain has TRBV10-3 and TRBJ1-2; possibly TRBD1 for D (6 bases). The ends were cut back, 4 bases at V and 3 bases at J, with 9 bases in the middle. Germline loops: CDR1 ENHRY, CDR2 SYGVKD. This CDR3 contains 13 residues. The CDR3 is CAISGGQDYGYTF. CDR3 nucleotide sequence: TGTGCCATCAGTGGGGGGCAGGACTATGGCTACACCTTC.

This clonotype showed up just a few times. The V and J genes are TRBV3-1 and TRBJ1-3, with D perhaps matching TRBD1 (6 bases). Looked up from germline, CDR1 is LGHDT and CDR2 is YNNKEL (reference sequence). This CDR3 has 15 amino acids. V lost 1 base to trimming and J lost 3 bases, with 10 bases between them. The CDR3 DNA is TGTGCCAGCAGCCAAGGCAACAGGGTTGGAAACACCATATATTTT. It specifies CASSQGNRVGNTIYF.

This clonotype was counted many times. The chain uses TRBV7-9 and TRBJ1-4; D gene ambiguous. The CDR3 consists of 14 residues. Germline V gene sequence: CDR1 SEHNR, CDR2 FQNEAQ (reference sequence). Trimming took off 2 bases at V and 10 bases at J, with 14 bases between the two ends. CDR3 coding DNA: TGTGCCAGCAGCTTACGCTCATCTCTAGGAAAACTGTTTTTT. This sequence encodes CASSLRSSLGKLFF. The full variable domain, its missing parts supplied by reference TRBV7-9 and TRBJ1-4, is DTGVSQNPRHKITKRGQNVTFRCDPISEHNRLYWYRQTLGQGPEFLTYFQNEAQLEKSRLLSDRFSAERPKGSFSTLEIQRTEQGDSAMYLCASSLRSSLGKLFFGSGTQLSVL.

This clonotype showed up many times. V is TRBV4-3 and J is TRBJ2-7; D not certain. Trimming removed 4 bases from V and 5 bases from J, with 15 bases in between. The CDR3 contains 14 residues. Germline values: CDR1 LGHNA, CDR2 YSLEER. The CDR3 region is CASSREYTYDEQYF. The CDR3 region has the DNA TGCGCCAGCAGCCGAGAGTATACCTACGACGAGCAGTACTTC.

V usage is TRBV12-3 or TRBV12-4 and J usage is TRBJ1-1; D perhaps matches TRBD1 (6 bases). This CDR3 region has 14 residues. Trimming pared 1 base from V and 1 base from J, leaving 7 bases between. CDR3 protein: CASSLGGANTEAFF. CDR3 in DNA: TGTGCCAGCAGTTTAGGGGGGGCGAACACTGAAGCTTTCTTT.

This clonotype turned up a few times. The chain couples TRBV5-6 to TRBJ2-3; possible D gene TRBD1, 5 bases. The CDR3 is 15 residues long. V was cut by 6 bases and J by 4 bases, with 18 bases left in between. CDR1 and CDR2 from the germline V gene are SGHDT and YYEEEE. The CDR3 loop is CASTSSKGQADTQYF. The CDR3 bases are TGTGCCAGCACTTCCTCCAAGGGGCAGGCAGATACGCAGTATTTT.

This chain uses TRBV12-1 with TRBJ2-3; whether TRBD2, the table's D call, matches the DNA was not checked. TRBV12-1 corresponds to a pseudogene. This CDR3 region has 15 residues. DNA for the CDR3: TGTGCCAGCAGCCCTCGTAGCGGCTACACAGATACGCAGTATTTT. Residues: CASSPRSGYTDTQYF.

This clonotype was seen more than once but under ten times. This chain's CDR3 is CASSEPTAGGYTDTQYF. CDR3 sequence (DNA): TGTGCCAGCAGTGAACCCACCGCGGGGGGATATACAGATACGCAGTATTTT. The chain carries TRBV25-1 and TRBJ2-3; the match to TRBD2 covers 8 bases. Losses at the gene ends were 2 bases for V and 3 bases for J; bases not matched to a gene: 10. The CDR3 is 17 amino acids. Per the germline V gene, CDR1 is MGHDK and CDR2 is SYGVNS.

A note on this clonotype: A much bigger clone sits one base away, suggesting this may be a read error. V and J are TRBV20-1 and TRBJ1-5; D unclear. The CDR3 spans 14 residues. Germline CDR1 is DFQATT and CDR2 is SNEGSKA (reference sequence). The CDR3 here is CSASGGYSKQPQHF. The CDR3 bases are TGCAGTGCTAGCGGAGGCTATAGCAAGCAGCCCCAGCATTTT.

The chain employs TRBV7-3 and TRBJ2-1; TRBD1 matches at 7 bases. V lost 5 bases, J lost 7 bases, and 2 bases stayed unmatched. The germline CDR1 and CDR2 sequences are SGHTA and FQGTGA. The CDR3 extends over 12 amino acids. CDR3 nucleotides: TGTGCCAGCAGCCAACAGGGGAATGAGCAGTTCTTC. Its translation: CASSQQGNEQFF.

This clonotype was found a few times. This rearrangement joins TRBV12-3 or TRBV12-4 to TRBJ2-4; D not certain. CDR3 length: 14 residues. Trimming cost V 0 bases and J 6 bases, with 9 bases left between them. In DNA form, the CDR3 reads TGTGCCAGCAGTTTAGCAGGGTTGGTAAACATTCAGTACTTC. Its translation is CASSLAGLVNIQYF.

This clonotype was detected ten times or more. The chain combines TRBV6-5 with TRBJ1-5; TRBD1 is a possible D gene (6 bases). Germline assignment: CDR1 MNHEY and CDR2 SVGAGI. The CDR3 contains 15 residues. Trimming left V 0 bases short and J 7 bases short, with 13 bases between. CDR3 DNA sequence: TGTGCCAGCAGTTACTCGGCAGTAGGGGGGCAGCCCCAGCATTTT. It yields the protein CASSYSAVGGQPQHF.

J is TRBJ1-2 and V is TRBV5-7; no reliable D call. TRBV5-7 is marked as an open reading frame, function uncertain. This CDR3 is 14 amino acids long. The ends were cut back, 4 bases at V and 3 bases at J, with 13 bases in the middle. In DNA form, the CDR3 reads TGTGCCAGCAGCCACGGGCTCGGACACTATGGCTACACCTTC. Translation gives CASSHGLGHYGYTF.

This clonotype was seen at least ten times. The CDR3 bases are TGCAGTGCCCAGGACAGGGTTAGCACAGATACGCAGTATTTT. Translation: CSAQDRVSTDTQYF. The rearrangement uses TRBV20-1 and TRBJ2-3, with 8 bases that match TRBD1. Germline CDR1 reads DFQATT; CDR2 reads SNEGSKA (reference sequence). This CDR3 spans 14 amino acids. V shed 6 bases, J shed 0 bases, and the junction held 5 bases outside the gene matches.

This clonotype showed up many times. The CDR3 DNA follows: TGTGCCAGCAGCCTCACCCGGTGGACAGATACGCAGTATTTT. It translates to CASSLTRWTDTQYF. The V and J genes are TRBV7-2 and TRBJ2-3; D is uncertain. The CDR3 consists of 14 residues. Germline V gene sequence: CDR1 SGHTA, CDR2 FQGNSA. V gave up 5 bases and J gave up 3 bases, with 12 bases separating them.

For this clonotype: A read error may produce the germline difference seen at one junction end. V is TRBV3-1 and J is TRBJ2-1; 8 bases map to TRBD1. The CDR3 covers 15 residues. Per the germline V gene, CDR1 is LGHDT and CDR2 is YNNKEL (reference sequence). CDR3 bases: TGTGCCTGCAGCGCCGGCGTGGACAGGGAGTATGAGCAGTTCTTC. Translation gives CACSAGVDREYEQFF.

The genes are TRBV30 and TRBJ1-6, with TRBD1 matching 7 bases. V was clipped by 0 bases and J by 9 bases; unmatched bases: 11. This CDR3 spans 16 amino acids. CDR1 and CDR2 from the germline V gene are GTSNPN and SVGIG (reference sequence). The CDR3 here is CAWSVLPRGNISPLHF. CDR3 DNA: TGTGCCTGGAGTGTACTCCCCAGGGGGAATATTTCACCCCTCCACTTT.

This clonotype occurred many times. The chain combines TRBV6-1 with TRBJ2-7; D is unclear. The CDR3 consists of 13 residues. Deletions cut 1 base from V and 3 bases from J, with 7 bases between. CDR1 is MNHNS and CDR2 is SASEGT in the germline V gene. The CDR3 is CASSEVNLYEQYF. CDR3 bases: TGTGCCAGCAGTGAAGTCAACCTCTACGAGCAGTACTTC.

With regard to this clonotype: A much larger clonotype is one base distant, so this may be a read error. Given the absence of the conserved phenylalanine or tryptophan at the CDR3 end, a read error is likely. This chain uses TRBV11-2 with TRBJ2-1; 12 bases line up with TRBD2. CDR3 size: 15 residues. CDR1 and CDR2 (germline): SGHAT, FQNNGV. The junction had 5 bases not matched to a gene; V was cut back by 2 bases and J by 9 bases. The CDR3 bases are TGTGCCAGCAGCTTACGACTAGCGGGGGCCGGTGAGCAGTTCCTC. Protein sequence: CASSLRLAGAGEQFL.

In this sample, this clonotype turned up many times. This chain uses TRBV6-5 with TRBJ1-1; D remains unclear. V lost 6 bases and J 1 base, leaving 9 bases between the germline ends. Per the germline V gene, CDR1 is MNHEY and CDR2 is SVGAGI. The CDR3 is 13 amino acids. CDR3: CASRIRPNTEAFF. The CDR3, as DNA: TGTGCCAGCAGGATTCGTCCGAACACTGAAGCTTTCTTT.

This clonotype was recorded a few times. V gene TRBV4-3 combines with J gene TRBJ2-7, with TRBD2 identical over 10 bases. The ends lost 5 bases at V and 3 bases at J; junction bases unmatched: 7. Germline assignment: CDR1 LGHNA and CDR2 YSLEER. There are 15 residues in the CDR3. CDR3 nucleotides: TGCGCCAGCAGCGCAGCGGGGGGGAGCGGCTACGAGCAGTACTTC. It specifies CASSAAGGSGYEQYF.

This clonotype was found a few times. The chain carries TRBV6-5 and TRBJ2-5; D is ambiguous. The CDR3 has 13 amino acids. The V gene's germline CDR1 is MNHEY and CDR2 SVGAGI. Trimming shortened V by 0 bases and J by 1 base, and 3 bases separated the two germline ends. CDR3 sequence (DNA): TGTGCCAGCAGTTACTCGAGCCAAGAGACCCAGTACTTC. Its translation: CASSYSSQETQYF.

The CDR3: CAIASQGGGYTF. DNA for the CDR3: TGTGCCATCGCGTCGCAGGGGGGAGGCTACACCTTC. The V gene is TRBV10-3, the J gene TRBJ1-2, with TRBD1 matching over 7 bases. The V and J ends lost 8 bases and 8 bases, in that order; junction bases with no gene match: 8. The CDR3 length is 12 residues. Germline V gene lookup returns CDR1 ENHRY and CDR2 SYGVKD.

As concerns this clonotype: This may arise from a read error, as a much more abundant clone is one base away. The J gene is TRBJ2-1, the V gene TRBV20-1; no clear D gene. The CDR3 is 10 residues long. Between the trimmed V and J ends, which lost 5 bases and 6 bases, there was a span of 5 bases. Germline lookup yields CDR1 DFQATT and CDR2 SNEGSKA (reference sequence). CDR3 sequence reads: CSARFNEQFF. CDR3 nucleotides: TGCAGTGCTCGGTTCAATGAGCAGTTCTTC.

This chain joins TRBV7-2 and TRBJ2-6, with a weak D call TRBD1 (6 bases). The CDR3 sequence is 15 residues long. The V and J ends lost 6 bases and 4 bases respectively, with 13 bases between them. In germline, CDR1 is SGHTA, CDR2 FQGNSA. Here the CDR3 reads CASSLRQAGANVLTF. In DNA, the CDR3 is TGTGCCAGCAGTTTAAGACAGGCCGGGGCCAACGTCCTGACTTTC.